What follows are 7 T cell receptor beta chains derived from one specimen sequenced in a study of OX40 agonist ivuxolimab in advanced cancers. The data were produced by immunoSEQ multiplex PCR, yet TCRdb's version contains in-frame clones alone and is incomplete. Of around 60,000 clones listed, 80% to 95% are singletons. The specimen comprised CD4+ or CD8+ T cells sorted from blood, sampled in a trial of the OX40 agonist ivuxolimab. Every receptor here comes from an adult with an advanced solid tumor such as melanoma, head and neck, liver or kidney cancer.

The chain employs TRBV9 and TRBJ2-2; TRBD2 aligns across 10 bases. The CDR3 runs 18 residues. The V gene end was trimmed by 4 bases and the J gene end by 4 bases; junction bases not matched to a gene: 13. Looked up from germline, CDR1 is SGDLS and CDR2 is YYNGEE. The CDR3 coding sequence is TGTGCCAGCAGCCCCGGACTAGCGGTCAATCGGGCCACCGGGGAGCTGTTTTTT. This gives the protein CASSPGLAVNRATGELFF.

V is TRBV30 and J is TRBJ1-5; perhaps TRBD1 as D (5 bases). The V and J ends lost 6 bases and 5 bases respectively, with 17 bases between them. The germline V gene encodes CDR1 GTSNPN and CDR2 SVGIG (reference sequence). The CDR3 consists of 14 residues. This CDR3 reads CACAPGGDHQPQHF. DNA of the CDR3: TGTGCCTGTGCCCCCGGGGGAGACCATCAGCCCCAGCATTTT.

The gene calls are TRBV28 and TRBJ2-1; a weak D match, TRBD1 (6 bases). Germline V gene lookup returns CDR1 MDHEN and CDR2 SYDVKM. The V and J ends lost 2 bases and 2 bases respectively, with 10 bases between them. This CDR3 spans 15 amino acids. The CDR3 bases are TGTGCCAGCAGTTTAGGGACACGAGCCTACAATGAGCAGTTCTTC. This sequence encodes CASSLGTRAYNEQFF.

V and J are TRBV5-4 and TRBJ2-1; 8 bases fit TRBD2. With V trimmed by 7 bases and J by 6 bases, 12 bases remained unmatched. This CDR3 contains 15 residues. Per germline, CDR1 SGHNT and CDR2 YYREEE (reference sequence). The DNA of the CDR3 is TGTGCCAGCGCCCTTTTGGCGGGAGGCCCCAATGAGCAGTTCTTC. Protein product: CASALLAGGPNEQFF. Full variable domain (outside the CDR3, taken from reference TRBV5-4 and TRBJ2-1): ETGVTQSPTHLIKTRGQQVTLRCSSQSGHNTVSWYQQALGQGPQFIFQYYREEENGRGNFPPRFSGLQFPNYSSELNVNALELDDSALYLCASALLAGGPNEQFFGPGTRLTVL.

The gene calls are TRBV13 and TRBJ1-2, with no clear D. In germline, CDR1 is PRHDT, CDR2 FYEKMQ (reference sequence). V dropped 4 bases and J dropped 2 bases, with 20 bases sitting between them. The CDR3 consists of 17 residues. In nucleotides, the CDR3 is TGTGCCAGCAGCTCCCTTGACCCTGTTGTCACAAACTATGGCTACACCTTC. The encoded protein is CASSSLDPVVTNYGYTF.

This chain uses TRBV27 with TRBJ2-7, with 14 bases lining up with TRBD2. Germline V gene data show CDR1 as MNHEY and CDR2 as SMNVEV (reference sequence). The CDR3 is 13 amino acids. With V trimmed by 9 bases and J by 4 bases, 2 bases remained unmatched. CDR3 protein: CASGLAGGYEQYF. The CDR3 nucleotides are TGTGCCAGTGGACTAGCGGGAGGTTACGAGCAGTACTTC.

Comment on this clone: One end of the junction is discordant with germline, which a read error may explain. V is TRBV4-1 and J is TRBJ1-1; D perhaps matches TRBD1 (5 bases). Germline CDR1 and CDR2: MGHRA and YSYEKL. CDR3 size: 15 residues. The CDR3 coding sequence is TGCGCCAGCAGCCAAGAGGGGACGGGGAACGCTGAAGCTTTCTTT. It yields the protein CASSQEGTGNAEAFF.